One TCR beta chain is described in this entry. This table comes from immunoSEQ multiplex PCR, and its TCRdb copy is limited to in-frame clones, with some not included. The table records tens of thousands of clones, more than 90% of them present only once. This entry belongs to a study of T cell responses to AZD1222 COVID-19 vaccine. CDR1 is MNHNY, CDR2 SVGAGI, per germline (reference sequence). This CDR3 region has 15 residues. Trimming took 0 bases from V and 4 from J, leaving 10 bases between them. Sequenced here: peripheral blood, sampled 28 days after the second AZD1222 dose. V gene TRBV6-6 combines with J gene TRBJ1-5; weak D call: TRBD1 (6 bases). The TCR sequence derives from an adult who received the AZD1222 COVID-19 vaccine. The CDR3 region has the DNA TGTGCCAGCAGTTACTCAAGGGGGTTGAATCAGCCCCAGCATTTT. This codes for CASSYSRGLNQPQHF.